A selection of T cell receptor beta chains follows, all from one sample in a study of T cells after posttransplantation cyclophosphamide. The table came from immunoSEQ multiplex PCR; TCRdb's copy has only in-frame clones and leaves some out. The sample was found to contain approximately 40,000 clones, and every one recurs. The sample was PBMCs. These receptor sequences come from a man between 40 and 49 years old in good health, CMV-negative, and a related stem cell transplant donor. Each CDR3 is given with its conserved first and last residue. Each record gives: J gene, CDR3 length, D gene, V gene, clone size, CDR3 DNA, CDR3 protein. The D gene is left open where the match is weak. Clone size is stated in some rows and not others, as once, few, many or a class when expanded.

j_gene: TRBJ2-3; len: 12; d_gene: NA; v_gene: TRBV9; abundance: NA; CDR3nt: TGTGCCAGCAGCCTTAGCACAGATACGCAGTATTTT; CDR3aa: CASSLSTDTQYF
j_gene: TRBJ2-1; len: 15; d_gene: TRBD2; v_gene: TRBV11-2; abundance: many; CDR3nt: TGTGCCAGCAGCTTAGAATCAGCGGGGTCGGCTGAGCAGTTCTTC; CDR3aa: CASSLESAGSAEQFF
j_gene: TRBJ2-1; len: 13; d_gene: NA; v_gene: TRBV5-6; abundance: many; CDR3nt: TGTGCCAGCAGCTTGGACAGGGACAATGAGCAGTTCTTC; CDR3aa: CASSLDRDNEQFF
j_gene: TRBJ1-6; len: 14; d_gene: NA; v_gene: TRBV5-1; abundance: few; CDR3nt: TGCGCCAGCAGCTTGGGCCAGGAGGAGTCACCCCTCCACTTT; CDR3aa: CASSLGQEESPLHF
j_gene: TRBJ2-5; len: 18; d_gene: TRBD2; v_gene: TRBV7-9; abundance: many; CDR3nt: TGTGCCAGCAGCTTACGGACTAGCGGGGGAAGAGGGTCAGAGACCCAGTACTTC; CDR3aa: CASSLRTSGGRGSETQYF
j_gene: TRBJ1-5; len: 14; d_gene: NA; v_gene: TRBV5-1; abundance: many; CDR3nt: TGCGCCAGCAGCGTCGACCAAGGGGATCAGCCCCAGCATTTT; CDR3aa: CASSVDQGDQPQHF
j_gene: TRBJ2-1; len: 16; d_gene: NA; v_gene: TRBV11-3; abundance: many; CDR3nt: TGTGCCAGCAGCTTAGATGTTGGACTCACCTACAATGAGCAGTTCTTC; CDR3aa: CASSLDVGLTYNEQFF
j_gene: TRBJ2-3; len: 13; d_gene: NA; v_gene: TRBV7-2; abundance: many; CDR3nt: TGTGCCAGCAGCTTACAGGCTACAGATACGCAGTATTTT; CDR3aa: CASSLQATDTQYF
j_gene: TRBJ1-5; len: 17; d_gene: NA; v_gene: TRBV12-5; abundance: many; CDR3nt: TGTGCTAGTGGTTTGGTGGTCGGGACGGGAGTCGGTCAGCCCCAGCATTTT; CDR3aa: CASGLVVGTGVGQPQHF
j_gene: TRBJ1-1; len: 15; d_gene: TRBD1; v_gene: TRBV7-8; abundance: many; CDR3nt: TGTGCCAGCAGCCAATACGAGACAGGGCAGGCTGAAGCTTTCTTT; CDR3aa: CASSQYETGQAEAFF
j_gene: TRBJ2-7; len: 17; d_gene: TRBD1; v_gene: TRBV19; abundance: few; CDR3nt: TGTGCCAGTAGTCCAAACCCGACAGGGATGCTCTCCTACAAGCAGTACTTC; CDR3aa: CASSPNPTGMLSYKQYF
j_gene: TRBJ1-2; len: 16; d_gene: NA; v_gene: TRBV7-3; abundance: many; CDR3nt: TGTGCCAGCAGCTTTGGCGGTACCTCCGAGGGCTATGGCTACACCTTC; CDR3aa: CASSFGGTSEGYGYTF
j_gene: TRBJ1-1; len: 11; d_gene: TRBD1; v_gene: TRBV6-6; abundance: many; CDR3nt: TGTGCCAGCAGTCGAGACAGGGAGAGGTATTTT; CDR3aa: CASSRDRERYF
j_gene: TRBJ2-5; len: 15; d_gene: TRBD1; v_gene: TRBV25-1; abundance: NA; CDR3nt: TGTGCCAGCAGTGATCCAGGGGGCGGGGAAGAGACCCAGTACTTC; CDR3aa: CASSDPGGGEETQYF
j_gene: TRBJ2-5; len: 11; d_gene: NA; v_gene: TRBV20-1; abundance: many; CDR3nt: TGCAGTGCTATAGCCGGGGAGACCCAGTACTTC; CDR3aa: CSAIAGETQYF
j_gene: TRBJ1-3; len: 15; d_gene: NA; v_gene: TRBV9; abundance: many; CDR3nt: TGTGCCAGCAGCCCCTTTGGGCAGGGTAAAAACACCATATATTTT; CDR3aa: CASSPFGQGKNTIYF
j_gene: TRBJ2-3; len: 12; d_gene: NA; v_gene: TRBV7-9; abundance: many; CDR3nt: TGTGCCAGCAGCATAAACACAGATACGCAGTATTTT; CDR3aa: CASSINTDTQYF
j_gene: TRBJ2-5; len: 15; d_gene: TRBD1; v_gene: TRBV7-9; abundance: few; CDR3nt: TGTGCCAGCAGCTTTAGAACAGGGGTGGAAGGGACCCAGTACTTC; CDR3aa: CASSFRTGVEGTQYF
j_gene: TRBJ2-4; len: 14; d_gene: TRBD2; v_gene: TRBV5-6; abundance: many; CDR3nt: TGTGCCAGCAGCTTGATTGCGGGAGGCAACATTCAGTACTTC; CDR3aa: CASSLIAGGNIQYF
j_gene: TRBJ2-1; len: 15; d_gene: NA; v_gene: TRBV29-1; abundance: many; CDR3nt: TGCAGCGTTGCCTTTACTAGTCCCCTCTACAATGAGCAGTTCTTC; CDR3aa: CSVAFTSPLYNEQFF
j_gene: TRBJ2-2; len: 15; d_gene: NA; v_gene: TRBV6-5; abundance: many; CDR3nt: TGTGCCAGCAGTTACTCGTTTAGCTACACCGGGGAGCTGTTTTTT; CDR3aa: CASSYSFSYTGELFF
j_gene: TRBJ1-3; len: 16; d_gene: TRBD1; v_gene: TRBV19; abundance: many; CDR3nt: TGTGCCAGTATACTTGAGGGGGCGAGCTCTGGAAACACCATATATTTT; CDR3aa: CASILEGASSGNTIYF
j_gene: TRBJ2-4; len: 16; d_gene: TRBD2; v_gene: TRBV18; abundance: many; CDR3nt: TGTGCCAGCTCACCACAGGGACTACGAGCCAAAAACATTCAGTACTTC; CDR3aa: CASSPQGLRAKNIQYF
j_gene: TRBJ2-2; len: 16; d_gene: TRBD1; v_gene: TRBV5-4; abundance: NA; CDR3nt: TGTGCCAGCAGCCAACCCCAGGGGGCGAACACCGGGGAGCTGTTTTTT; CDR3aa: CASSQPQGANTGELFF
j_gene: TRBJ1-2; len: 15; d_gene: NA; v_gene: TRBV9; abundance: many; CDR3nt: TGTGCCAGCAGCGTGGGCCCCTTTTCCGAAGGAGGCTACACCTTC; CDR3aa: CASSVGPFSEGGYTF
j_gene: TRBJ2-5; len: 14; d_gene: TRBD1; v_gene: TRBV18; abundance: many; CDR3nt: TGTGCCAGCTCGCCTGGACAGGGTTTGGAGACCCAGTACTTC; CDR3aa: CASSPGQGLETQYF
j_gene: TRBJ1-3; len: 16; d_gene: TRBD1; v_gene: TRBV5-4; abundance: many; CDR3nt: TGTGCCAGCAGCAAAAAATTAGGACAGGAGGGAAACACCATATATTTT; CDR3aa: CASSKKLGQEGNTIYF
j_gene: TRBJ2-2; len: 18; d_gene: TRBD2; v_gene: TRBV27; abundance: NA; CDR3nt: TGTGCCAGCAGAATCCCGGGACTAGCGGGAGGGCCCACCGGGGAGCTGTTTTTT; CDR3aa: CASRIPGLAGGPTGELFF
j_gene: TRBJ2-3; len: 15; d_gene: TRBD2; v_gene: TRBV10-2; abundance: many; CDR3nt: TGCGCCAGCAGTGAGATACTAGCGGGGACAGATACGCAGTATTTT; CDR3aa: CASSEILAGTDTQYF
j_gene: TRBJ2-3; len: 16; d_gene: TRBD1; v_gene: TRBV7-3; abundance: NA; CDR3nt: TGTGCCAGCAGCAGACACCCAACAGGGGGCACAGATACGCAGTATTTT; CDR3aa: CASSRHPTGGTDTQYF
j_gene: TRBJ2-1; len: 12; d_gene: NA; v_gene: TRBV7-2; abundance: many; CDR3nt: TGTGCCAGCAGCCCTTCGTACAATGAGCAGTTCTTC; CDR3aa: CASSPSYNEQFF
j_gene: TRBJ1-1; len: 12; d_gene: NA; v_gene: TRBV6-6; abundance: many; CDR3nt: TGTGCCAGCAGTCGGGGTGGGACTGAAGCTTTCTTT; CDR3aa: CASSRGGTEAFF
j_gene: TRBJ2-3; len: 14; d_gene: TRBD2; v_gene: TRBV5-6; abundance: NA; CDR3nt: TGTGCCAGCAGCTTGGCTAGCGGGACAGATACGCAGTATTTT; CDR3aa: CASSLASGTDTQYF
j_gene: TRBJ1-2; len: 14; d_gene: NA; v_gene: TRBV30; abundance: many; CDR3nt: TGTGCCTGGAGTGTCCCACCCCAGACGGGGGGCTACACCTTC; CDR3aa: CAWSVPPQTGGYTF
j_gene: TRBJ2-2; len: 14; d_gene: NA; v_gene: TRBV19; abundance: many; CDR3nt: TGTGCCAGTAGTACCCAGTTGAACACCGGGGAGCTGTTTTTT; CDR3aa: CASSTQLNTGELFF
j_gene: TRBJ2-1; len: 16; d_gene: TRBD1; v_gene: TRBV28; abundance: many; CDR3nt: TGTGCCAGCAGACCCTCCGGGACAGGGTATTACAATGAGCAGTTCTTC; CDR3aa: CASRPSGTGYYNEQFF
j_gene: TRBJ2-3; len: 15; d_gene: TRBD2; v_gene: TRBV9; abundance: NA; CDR3nt: TGTGCCAGCAGCGTGACTAGCGGGAGAACAGATACGCAGTATTTT; CDR3aa: CASSVTSGRTDTQYF
j_gene: TRBJ2-7; len: 14; d_gene: TRBD1; v_gene: TRBV18; abundance: many; CDR3nt: TGTGCCAGCTCACCAGAGCAGGGGGTCTACGAGCAGTACTTC; CDR3aa: CASSPEQGVYEQYF
j_gene: TRBJ2-3; len: 18; d_gene: NA; v_gene: TRBV5-1; abundance: many; CDR3nt: TGCGCCAGCAGCTCCGGGGTGGTAGAGGGGGAGTTTTTGATGAAGCAGTATTTT; CDR3aa: CASSSGVVEGEFLMKQYF
j_gene: TRBJ1-1; len: 17; d_gene: TRBD1; v_gene: TRBV27; abundance: NA; CDR3nt: TGTGCCAGCAGTTTAGTAGCCCTGACAGGGGTGAACACTGAAGCTTTCTTT; CDR3aa: CASSLVALTGVNTEAFF
j_gene: TRBJ2-3; len: 15; d_gene: TRBD2; v_gene: TRBV27; abundance: few; CDR3nt: TGTGCCAGCAGTTTTTGGCGGGGGGGCACAGATACGCAGTATTTT; CDR3aa: CASSFWRGGTDTQYF
j_gene: TRBJ1-5; len: 13; d_gene: NA; v_gene: TRBV10-3; abundance: many; CDR3nt: TGTGCCATCAGTGAGGGAGGGGCCCAGCCCCAGCATTTT; CDR3aa: CAISEGGAQPQHF
j_gene: TRBJ2-1; len: 15; d_gene: NA; v_gene: TRBV18; abundance: NA; CDR3nt: TGTGCCAGCTCACTAGACTCGAGCTCCTACAATGAGCAGTTCTTC; CDR3aa: CASSLDSSSYNEQFF
j_gene: TRBJ1-2; len: 14; d_gene: NA; v_gene: TRBV6-5; abundance: many; CDR3nt: TGTGCCAGCACGACGCACCGAAGGAGCTATGGCTACACCTTC; CDR3aa: CASTTHRRSYGYTF
j_gene: TRBJ1-1; len: 16; d_gene: NA; v_gene: TRBV4-2; abundance: many; CDR3nt: TGTGCCAGCAGCCGCACCGAACAGGGATCGGACACTGAAGCTTTCTTT; CDR3aa: CASSRTEQGSDTEAFF
j_gene: TRBJ2-3; len: 15; d_gene: NA; v_gene: TRBV9; abundance: NA; CDR3nt: TGTGCCAGCAGCACGGGACAGCGGGTCGAAGATACGCAGTATTTT; CDR3aa: CASSTGQRVEDTQYF
j_gene: TRBJ2-5; len: 15; d_gene: NA; v_gene: TRBV9; abundance: few; CDR3nt: TGTGCCAGCAGCGTAGAACCTCTTGCCGGGGAGACCCAGTACTTC; CDR3aa: CASSVEPLAGETQYF